The source of this T cell receptor beta chain is a study of read filtering for tumor transcriptome and immune sequencing. General study results and limits: IR-seq and RNA-seq agreed better without single-read clonotypes.

Sampling of bone marrow took place during active disease in every patient. Looked up from germline, CDR1 is DFQATT and CDR2 is SNEGSKA (reference sequence). Trimming took 0 bases from V and 2 from J, leaving 15 bases between them. The CDR3 runs 16 residues. This library used roughly 370 ng RNA and molecular barcoded adaptors spanning alpha/delta and beta/gamma chains. TCRdb recomputed calls from the reads with MiXCR, one row per CDR3 protein. The sample yields more than 100,000 distinct CDR3 sequences, 10% to 15% seen once. This clonotype has a handful of counts. What it binds is unknown. The source material was a population of CD138-negative cells sorted from bone marrow. The sequence derives from a donor aged 40 or over with multiple myeloma. The chain carries TRBV20-1 and TRBJ2-3; tentative D call: TRBD2 (5 bases). As DNA, the CDR3 is TGCAGTGCTAGAGACCCCCAGAGCGGTTCCACAGATACGCAGTATTTT. This sequence encodes CSARDPQSGSTDTQYF.